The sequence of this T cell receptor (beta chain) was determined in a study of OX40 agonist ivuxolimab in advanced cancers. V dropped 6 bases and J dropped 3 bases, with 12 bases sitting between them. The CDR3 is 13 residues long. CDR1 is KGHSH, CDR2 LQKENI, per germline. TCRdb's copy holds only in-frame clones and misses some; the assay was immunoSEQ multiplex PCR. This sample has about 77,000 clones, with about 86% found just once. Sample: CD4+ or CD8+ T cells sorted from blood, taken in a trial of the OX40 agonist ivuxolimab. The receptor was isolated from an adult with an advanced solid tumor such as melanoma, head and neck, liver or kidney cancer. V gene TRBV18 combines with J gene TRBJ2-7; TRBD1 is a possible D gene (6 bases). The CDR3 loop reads CASSRGHGYEQYF. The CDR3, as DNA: TGTGCCAGCTCGAGGGGACATGGCTACGAGCAGTACTTC.